The 10 T cell receptor beta chains reported below all come from one sample, sequenced in a study of blood T cell repertoires in COVID-19. Profiled with immunoSEQ multiplex PCR; TCRdb holds only in-frame clones, not every one. The top ten hold less than 3% of the sample, which has approximately 300,000 clones, about 89% seen once. Sequenced: PBMCs or T cells enriched from blood (not recorded which). The source is a woman aged 18-29 years who had recovered from COVID-19.

V usage is TRBV19 and J usage is TRBJ2-1, with 14 bases fitting TRBD2. CDR1 is LNHDA and CDR2 is SQIVND in the germline V gene (reference sequence). This CDR3 has 18 residues. V lost 8 bases, J lost 8 bases, and 17 bases stayed unmatched. CDR3 amino acids: CASSRGLAGVVLGDEQFF. The CDR3 DNA follows: TGTGCCAGTTCTAGGGGACTAGCGGGAGTAGTGCTGGGTGATGAGCAGTTCTTC. The full variable domain, rest sourced from reference TRBV19 and TRBJ2-1, is DGGITQSPKYLFRKEGQNVTLSCEQNLNHDAMYWYRQDPGQGLRLIYYSQIVNDFQKGDIAEGYSVSREKKESFPLTVTSAQKNPTAFYLCASSRGLAGVVLGDEQFFGPGTRLTVL.

The V call is TRBV5-1, the J call TRBJ1-2, with a weak D call TRBD1 (5 bases). This CDR3 region has 15 residues. V lost 0 bases and J lost 6, with 15 bases in between. Germline CDR1 SGHRS, CDR2 YFSETQ. CDR3 nucleotide sequence: TGCGCCAGCAGCTTGGCCGGGGGAAGGGATGATGGCTACACCTTC. Translated: CASSLAGGRDDGYTF.

The rearrangement uses TRBV7-8 and TRBJ1-6, with 9 nucleotides matching TRBD1. The CDR3 loop spans 17 amino acids. V was pared by 4 bases and J by 1 base, with 5 bases of the junction left unmatched. In germline, CDR1 is SGHVS, CDR2 FQNEAQ. The CDR3 DNA sequence: TGTGCCAGCAGCTCGTGGGACAGGGAATCCTATAATTCACCCCTCCACTTT. Protein: CASSSWDRESYNSPLHF. Full variable domain (outside the CDR3, taken from reference TRBV7-8 and TRBJ1-6): GAGVSQSPRYKVAKRGQDVALRCDPISGHVSLFWYQQALGQGPEFLTYFQNEAQLDKSGLPSDRFFAERPEGSVSTLKIQRTQQEDSAVYLCASSSWDRESYNSPLHFGNGTRLTVT.

This chain uses TRBV27 with TRBJ2-7; the match to TRBD2 covers 13 bases. The CDR3 totals 20 residues. V lost 7 bases to trimming and J lost 3 bases; unmatched junction nucleotides: 21. The germline CDR1 and CDR2 sequences are MNHEY and SMNVEV (reference sequence). The CDR3: CASTLHPGLSGTSGIYEQYF. CDR3 in DNA: TGTGCCAGCACCCTACATCCGGGCTTAAGCGGGACTAGCGGGATCTACGAGCAGTACTTC.

This chain connects TRBV30 to TRBJ1-3; D is perhaps TRBD1 (5 bases). The V end lost 5 bases, the J end lost 1 base, and 12 bases lay between the germline ends. Germline CDR1 GTSNPN, CDR2 SVGIG (reference sequence). The CDR3 is made up of 14 amino acids. CDR3 residues: CAWGVGLSGNTIYF. The CDR3 coding sequence is TGTGCCTGGGGAGTGGGACTATCTGGAAACACCATATATTTT. The full variable domain, rest sourced from reference TRBV30 and TRBJ1-3, is SQTIHQWPATLVQPVGSPLSLECTVEGTSNPNLYWYRQAAGRGLQLLFYSVGIGQISSEVPQNLSASRPQDRQFILSSKKLLLSDSGFYLCAWGVGLSGNTIYFGEGSWLTVV.

V usage is TRBV11-3 and J usage is TRBJ1-2, with TRBD1 matching 8 bases. J was trimmed by 6 bases and V by 4 bases; bases with no gene match: 7. This CDR3 spans 14 amino acids. Germline CDR1 SGHNT, CDR2 YENEEA. CDR3 loop: CASSSDRGVDGYTF. The CDR3 nucleotides read TGTGCCAGCAGCTCAGACAGGGGAGTTGATGGCTACACCTTC.

In this sample, this clone turned up once. The chain employs TRBV19 and TRBJ2-7, with 8 bases lining up with TRBD1. The CDR3 runs 15 residues. Trimming cost V 2 bases and J 4 bases; bases outside gene matches: 7. The germline CDR1 and CDR2 sequences are LNHDA and SQIVND (reference sequence). The CDR3 region is CASSILAQGVYEQYF. In nucleotides, the CDR3 is TGTGCCAGTAGTATACTGGCACAGGGGGTTTACGAGCAGTACTTC.

As to this clone: At one boundary the junction diverges from the germline segment, which might be a read error. This chain joins TRBV5-1 and TRBJ2-7; 10 bases line up with TRBD2. There are 16 residues in the CDR3. The germline V gene has CDR1 SGHRS and CDR2 YFSETQ. The DNA of the CDR3 is TGCGCCAGCAGCTTGTACTCTAGCGGGAGCTCCGACGAGCAGTACTTC. This sequence encodes CASSLYSSGSSDEQYF.

This chain connects TRBV30 to TRBJ1-2; no firm D call. The length of the CDR3 is 11 residues. V lost 1 base and J 7 bases, leaving 7 bases between the germline ends. Germline V gene lookup returns CDR1 GTSNPN and CDR2 SVGIG (reference sequence). CDR3 nucleotides: TGTGCCTGGAGTGAAGGAGCTGGCTACACCTTC. This translates into CAWSEGAGYTF.

This chain links TRBV19 with TRBJ2-7; 10 bases line up with TRBD1. The length of the CDR3 is 16 residues. Germline CDR1 is LNHDA and CDR2 is SQIVND (reference sequence). Trimming at V came to 1 base and at J to 5 bases, leaving 8 bases not matched to a gene. The CDR3 spells CASSIARQGAGDEQYF. The CDR3 region has the DNA TGTGCCAGTAGTATAGCTAGACAGGGGGCCGGGGACGAGCAGTACTTC. Based on the CDR3 plus reference TRBV19 and TRBJ2-7, the full variable domain is DGGITQSPKYLFRKEGQNVTLSCEQNLNHDAMYWYRQDPGQGLRLIYYSQIVNDFQKGDIAEGYSVSREKKESFPLTVTSAQKNPTAFYLCASSIARQGAGDEQYFGPGTRLTVT.